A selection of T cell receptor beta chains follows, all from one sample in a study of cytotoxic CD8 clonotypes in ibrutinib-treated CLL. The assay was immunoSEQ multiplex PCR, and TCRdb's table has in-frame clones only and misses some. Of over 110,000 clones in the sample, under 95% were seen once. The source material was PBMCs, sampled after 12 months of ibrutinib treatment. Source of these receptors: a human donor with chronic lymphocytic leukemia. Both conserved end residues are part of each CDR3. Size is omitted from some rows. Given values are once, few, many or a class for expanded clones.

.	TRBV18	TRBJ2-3	CASSPDPGPTQYF
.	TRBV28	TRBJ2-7	CASRRGQGHSYEQYF
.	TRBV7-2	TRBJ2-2	CASIPEGEGSGELFF
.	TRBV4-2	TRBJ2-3	CASSHSGSTDTQYF
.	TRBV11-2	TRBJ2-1	CASQASMTAGVMNEQFF
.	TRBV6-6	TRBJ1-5	CASRGTGNQPQHF
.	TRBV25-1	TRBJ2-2	CASARLAGPGELFF
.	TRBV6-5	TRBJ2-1	CASSPGLNSYNEQFF
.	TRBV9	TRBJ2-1	CASSVVPGFRSRDEQFF
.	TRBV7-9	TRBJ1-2	CASSLGGQEAAYGYTF
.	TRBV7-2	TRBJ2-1	CASSILADNEQFF
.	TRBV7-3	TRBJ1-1	CASSRTPQDTEAFF
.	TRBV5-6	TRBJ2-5	CASSLQGEETQYF
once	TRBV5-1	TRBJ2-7	CASSGDMLPDYEQYF
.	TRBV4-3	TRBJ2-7	CASSEDLNSGNLLEGQYF
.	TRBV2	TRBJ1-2	CASSEIVGAGGYTF
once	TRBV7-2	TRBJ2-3	CASSLASGGSTDTQYF
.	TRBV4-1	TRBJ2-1	CASSHPLPRDEQFF
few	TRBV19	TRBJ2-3	CASRVQGIGYTQYF
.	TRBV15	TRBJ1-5	CATSRGGTGDQPQHF
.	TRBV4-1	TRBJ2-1	CASSPGAGAHNEQFF
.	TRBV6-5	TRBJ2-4	CASSYKAKNIQYF
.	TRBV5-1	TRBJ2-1	CASRKLATYTSSYNEQFF
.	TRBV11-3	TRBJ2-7	CASSPRDRGYEQYF
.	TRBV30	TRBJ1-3	CAWNRDSFSGNTIYF
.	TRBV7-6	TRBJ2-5	CASSSLQETQYF
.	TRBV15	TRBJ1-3	CATSRLGDSGNTIYF
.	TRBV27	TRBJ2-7	CASSPPAANEQYF
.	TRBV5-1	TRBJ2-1	CASSFSLAGANEQFF
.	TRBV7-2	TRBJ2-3	CASSLGPAYSTDTQYF
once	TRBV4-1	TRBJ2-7	CASSQESLAGIGYEQYF
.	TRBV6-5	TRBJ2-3	CASSYQTSSTDTQYF
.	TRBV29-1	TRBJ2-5	CSAQPGQIQETQYF
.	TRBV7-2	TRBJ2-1	CASSFFIAGGNEQFF
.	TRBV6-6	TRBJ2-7	CASRSGGTEQYF
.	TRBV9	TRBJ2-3	CASSVAALGPDTQYF
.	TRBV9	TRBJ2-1	CASSAVAGVGEQFF
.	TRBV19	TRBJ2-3	CASRRLAGGTDTQYF
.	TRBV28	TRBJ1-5	CASSPGQGANQPQHF
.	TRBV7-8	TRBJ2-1	CASSSPWHNEQFF
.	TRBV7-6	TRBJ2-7	CASSLFSGISYEQYF
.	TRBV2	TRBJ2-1	CASSRDSPSSYNEQFF
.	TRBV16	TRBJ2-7	CASSQLIGQGDAEQYF
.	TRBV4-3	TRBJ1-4	CASSQDGSNRLFF
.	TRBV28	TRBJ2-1	CASSLYPVNEQFF
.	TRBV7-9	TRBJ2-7	CASSLMVEEQYF
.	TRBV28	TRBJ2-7	CASSFSGRWTYEQYF
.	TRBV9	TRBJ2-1	CASSVEGTTFASSYNEQFF
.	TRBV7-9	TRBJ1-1	CASSLVNRVGTEAFF
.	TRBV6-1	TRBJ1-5	CASRGQGAGNQPQHF